This TCR beta chain was sequenced during a study of cytomegalovirus exposure and HLA in healthy donors. Note on this clone: Its target is unknown.

Notes on the study in general: According to a subsequent analysis, TCR clusters identified in the first cohort showed a tendency to co-occur across the approximately 130 validation repertoires.

CDR3 length equals 15 residues. V was clipped by 4 bases and J by 0 bases, with 11 bases between them. Germline V gene lookup returns CDR1 SGHRS and CDR2 YFSETQ. The protocol was immunoSEQ multiplex PCR, while the TCRdb copy is restricted to in-frame clones and leaves out a portion. This sample has 92,000 or so clones; 96% occur once, and the top ten carry about 0.8%. The chain carries TRBV5-1 and TRBJ2-1, with TRBD2 as a possible D gene (5 bases). The specimen sequenced was PBMCs. This TCR derives from a man aged 18 to 29 in good health and CMV-seronegative. The CDR3 DNA reads as TGCGCCAGCAGCCACCGGGATTACTCCTACAATGAGCAGTTCTTC. Translating gives CASSHRDYSYNEQFF.